Detailed here is one T cell receptor (beta chain). This sample is drawn from a study of T cells in Graves' hyperthyroidism and ophthalmopathy. CDR3 size: 14 residues. Germline V gene sequence: CDR1 SGHTA, CDR2 FQGNSA. Trimming cost V 5 bases and J 8 bases; bases outside gene matches: 7. RNA transcripts served as the template for amplifying TCR beta CDR3 regions. The study used the HTBI primer set for a first-round RT-PCR of the TCR CDR3. TCRdb reprocessed the multiplex PCR reads with MiXCR, giving one entry per CDR3 protein. The sample includes approximately 610,000 distinct CDR3 sequences, roughly 14% of them seen just once. Uncontrolled infection, other autoimmune disease, pregnancy or lactation led to exclusion.

The chain carries TRBV7-2 and TRBJ2-1; 9 bases fit TRBD1. The sample was blood. The clonotype was recovered from a woman in her thirties or forties with Graves' ophthalmopathy. CDR3 sequence: CASSPRTGVYEQFF. The CDR3, as DNA: TGTGCCAGCAGCCCCCGGACAGGGGTGTATGAGCAGTTCTTC.